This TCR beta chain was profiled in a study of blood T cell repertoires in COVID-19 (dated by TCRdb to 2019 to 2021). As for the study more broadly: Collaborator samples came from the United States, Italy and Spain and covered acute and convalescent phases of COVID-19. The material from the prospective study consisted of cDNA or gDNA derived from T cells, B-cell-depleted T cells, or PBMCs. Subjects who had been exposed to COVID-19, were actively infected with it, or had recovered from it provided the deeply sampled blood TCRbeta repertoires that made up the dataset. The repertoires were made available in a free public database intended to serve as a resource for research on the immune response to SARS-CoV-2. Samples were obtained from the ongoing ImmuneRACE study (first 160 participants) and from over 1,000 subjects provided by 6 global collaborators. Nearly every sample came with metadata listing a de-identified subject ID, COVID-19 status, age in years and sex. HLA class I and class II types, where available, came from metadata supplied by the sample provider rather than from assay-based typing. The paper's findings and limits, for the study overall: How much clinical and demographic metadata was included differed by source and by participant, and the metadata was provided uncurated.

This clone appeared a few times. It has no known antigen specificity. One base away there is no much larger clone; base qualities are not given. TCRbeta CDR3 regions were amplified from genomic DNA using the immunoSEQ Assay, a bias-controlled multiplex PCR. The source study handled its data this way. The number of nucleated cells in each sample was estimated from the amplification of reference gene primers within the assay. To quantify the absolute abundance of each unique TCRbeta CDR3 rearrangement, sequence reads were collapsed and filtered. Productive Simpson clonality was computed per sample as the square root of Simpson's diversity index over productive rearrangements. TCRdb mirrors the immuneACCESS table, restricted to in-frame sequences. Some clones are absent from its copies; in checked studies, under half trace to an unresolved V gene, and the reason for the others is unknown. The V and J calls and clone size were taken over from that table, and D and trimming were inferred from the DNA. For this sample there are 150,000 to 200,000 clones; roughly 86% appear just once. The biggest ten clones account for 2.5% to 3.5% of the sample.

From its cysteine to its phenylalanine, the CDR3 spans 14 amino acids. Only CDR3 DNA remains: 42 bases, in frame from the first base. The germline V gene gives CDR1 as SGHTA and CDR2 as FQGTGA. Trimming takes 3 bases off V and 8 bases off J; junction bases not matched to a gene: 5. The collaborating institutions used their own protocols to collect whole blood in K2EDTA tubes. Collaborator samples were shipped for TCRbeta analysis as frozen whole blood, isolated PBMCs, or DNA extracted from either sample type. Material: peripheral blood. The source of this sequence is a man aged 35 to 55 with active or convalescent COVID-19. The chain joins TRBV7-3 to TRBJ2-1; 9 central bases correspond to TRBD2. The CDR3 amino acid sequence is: CASSFLAGRDEQFF. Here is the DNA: TGTGCCAGCAGCTTTCTAGCGGGGAGGGATGAGCAGTTCTTC.